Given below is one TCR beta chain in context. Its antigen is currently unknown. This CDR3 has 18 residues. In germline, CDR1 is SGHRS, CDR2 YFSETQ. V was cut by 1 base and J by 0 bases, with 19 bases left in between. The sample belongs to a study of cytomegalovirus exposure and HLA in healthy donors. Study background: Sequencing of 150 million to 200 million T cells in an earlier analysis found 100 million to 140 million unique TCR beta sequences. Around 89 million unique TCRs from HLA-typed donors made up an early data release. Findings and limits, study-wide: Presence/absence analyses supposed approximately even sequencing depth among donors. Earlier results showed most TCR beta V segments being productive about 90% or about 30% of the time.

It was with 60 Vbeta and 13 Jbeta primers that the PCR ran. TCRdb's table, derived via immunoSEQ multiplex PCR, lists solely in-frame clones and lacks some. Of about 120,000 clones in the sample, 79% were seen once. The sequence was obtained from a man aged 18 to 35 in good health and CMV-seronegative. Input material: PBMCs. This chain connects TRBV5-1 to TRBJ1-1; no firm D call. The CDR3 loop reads CASSLRSVEGALNTEAFF. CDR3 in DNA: TGCGCCAGCAGCTTGCGTTCTGTCGAGGGAGCCTTGAACACTGAAGCTTTCTTT.